These T cell receptor beta chains were read from a single sample in a study of identical twins. One entry per CDR3 protein, called by TCRdb with MiXCR from the 5' RACE reads. The table records around 200,000 distinct CDR3 sequences, around a tenth of them present only once. The sequenced sample consisted of memory (CD45RO+) T cells sorted from blood. The receptor set was obtained from a woman between 18 and 29 years old in good health. Both conserved end residues are part of each CDR3. A D gene is named only where the DNA matches it firmly. Rows give clone size only sometimes, using once, few, many, or a class for an expanded clone.

d_call	v_call	j_call	clone_size	cdr3_aa	cdr3_nt
-	TRBV29-1	TRBJ2-3	-	CSSVASTDTQYF	TGCAGCTCGGTAGCTAGCACAGATACGCAGTATTTT
TRBD2	TRBV7-2	TRBJ2-3	-	CASRAKLAGGPDTQYF	TGTGCCAGCAGGGCAAAACTAGCGGGAGGACCAGATACGCAGTATTTT
TRBD1	TRBV7-2	TRBJ2-7	few	CASSYQQGDLYEQYF	TGTGCCAGCAGCTATCAGCAGGGGGACCTCTACGAGCAGTACTTC
TRBD2	TRBV5-4	TRBJ2-1	few	CASEISGGALNEQFF	TGTGCCAGCGAGATTAGCGGGGGGGCACTCAATGAGCAGTTCTTC
TRBD2	TRBV6-2/TRBV6-3	TRBJ2-2	-	CASSYPLAGGTGELFF	TGTGCCAGCAGTTACCCCCTAGCGGGCGGCACCGGGGAGCTGTTTTTT
TRBD1	TRBV7-2	TRBJ2-1	many	CASSLVSTGGWNEQFF	TGTGCCAGCAGCTTAGTCTCAACAGGGGGCTGGAATGAGCAGTTCTTC
TRBD2	TRBV5-1	TRBJ2-5	few	CASSLGLAAYQETQYF	TGCGCCAGCAGCCTGGGACTAGCGGCGTACCAAGAGACCCAGTACTTC
-	TRBV20-1	TRBJ2-1	-	CSARDLYTTLAEQFF	TGCAGTGCTAGAGATCTTTATACTACGTTGGCTGAGCAGTTCTTC
-	TRBV6-1	TRBJ2-3	-	CASSPTRMGDTQYF	TGTGCCAGCAGTCCCACTCGGATGGGGGATACGCAGTATTTT
-	TRBV5-6	TRBJ1-6	-	CASSLRGEGSPLHF	TGTGCCAGCAGCTTGAGGGGAGAGGGTTCACCCCTCCACTTT
TRBD2	TRBV5-1	TRBJ2-1	few	CASSQTSGRANEQFF	TGCGCCAGCAGCCAGACTAGCGGGAGGGCTAATGAGCAGTTCTTC
-	TRBV24-1	TRBJ2-7	few	CATGTDESSYEQYF	TGTGCCACCGGGACCGATGAAAGCTCCTACGAGCAGTACTTC
-	TRBV2	TRBJ1-2	-	CASSGENYGYTF	TGTGCCAGCAGTGGGGAGAACTATGGCTACACCTTC
-	TRBV10-3	TRBJ2-3	-	CAISEAWGTDTQYF	TGTGCCATCAGTGAAGCATGGGGCACAGATACGCAGTATTTT
-	TRBV12-3/TRBV12-4	TRBJ1-1	many	CASSLPLTEAFF	TGTGCCAGCAGTCTACCGTTGACTGAAGCTTTCTTT
-	TRBV4-3	TRBJ2-7	few	CASGYVTGSSYEQYF	TGCGCCAGCGGCTACGTGACCGGGAGTTCCTACGAGCAGTACTTC
-	TRBV7-9	TRBJ1-2	-	CASSPQDYGYTF	TGTGCCAGCAGCCCACAGGACTATGGCTACACCTTC
-	TRBV7-9	TRBJ2-7	many	CASSLQGTYEQYF	TGTGCCAGCAGCTTACAGGGTACCTACGAGCAGTACTTC